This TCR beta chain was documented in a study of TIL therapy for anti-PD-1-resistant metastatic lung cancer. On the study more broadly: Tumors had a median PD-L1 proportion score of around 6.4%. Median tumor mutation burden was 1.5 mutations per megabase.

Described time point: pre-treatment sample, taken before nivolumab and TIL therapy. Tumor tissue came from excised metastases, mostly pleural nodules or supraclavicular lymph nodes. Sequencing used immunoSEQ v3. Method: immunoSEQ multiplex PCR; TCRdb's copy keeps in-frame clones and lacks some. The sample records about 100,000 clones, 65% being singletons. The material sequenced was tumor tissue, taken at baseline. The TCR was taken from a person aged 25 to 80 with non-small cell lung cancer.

The DNA for the CDR3 is TGTGCCAGCACCGGACAGGGGACTTTTGGGTTCTACGAGCAGTACTTC. Protein: CASTGQGTFGFYEQYF. The chain employs TRBV6-6 and TRBJ2-7, with TRBD1 matching 9 bases. This CDR3 region has 16 residues. Germline V gene data show CDR1 as MNHNY and CDR2 as SVGAGI (reference sequence). J was trimmed by 3 bases and V by 7 bases; bases with no gene match: 13.